A selection of T cell receptor beta chains follows, all from one sample in a study of blood T cell repertoires in COVID-19. The method was immunoSEQ multiplex PCR; TCRdb's version includes in-frame clones alone and lacks a portion of them. Counted here are about 320,000 clones, 90% occurring once; the ten biggest clones make up roughly 2.5%. Sequencing input: PBMCs or T cells enriched from blood (not recorded which). These receptors came from a man aged 60 to 69 who had recovered from COVID-19. Both conserved end residues are part of each CDR3. D genes are given only for firm matches. Expanded clones are given a class, and other clones once, few, many or no size at all.

abundance: .; j_gene: TRBJ2-1; v_gene: TRBV3-1/TRBV3-2; d_gene: .; CDR3aa: CASSQELPSGAAGYNEQFF; CDR3nt: TGTGCCAGCAGCCAAGAACTCCCGTCAGGGGCGGCGGGCTACAATGAGCAGTTCTTC
abundance: .; j_gene: TRBJ2-5; v_gene: TRBV7-6; d_gene: .; CDR3aa: CASGHPSPSVQETQYF; CDR3nt: TGTGCCAGCGGACACCCGAGTCCCAGCGTCCAAGAGACCCAGTACTTC
abundance: .; j_gene: TRBJ2-5; v_gene: TRBV9; d_gene: TRBD2; CDR3aa: CASSVVSGSMETQYF; CDR3nt: TGTGCCAGCAGCGTAGTAAGCGGGAGCATGGAGACCCAGTACTTC
abundance: .; j_gene: TRBJ1-2; v_gene: TRBV5-4; d_gene: .; CDR3aa: CASSPNTEGYGYTF; CDR3nt: TGTGCCAGCAGCCCCAACACAGAGGGCTACGGCTACACCTTC
abundance: .; j_gene: TRBJ2-1; v_gene: TRBV5-1; d_gene: TRBD1; CDR3aa: CASSPLPGQGVNEQFF; CDR3nt: TGCGCCAGCAGCCCTCTACCGGGACAGGGGGTGAATGAGCAGTTCTTC
abundance: once; j_gene: TRBJ2-5; v_gene: TRBV5-1; d_gene: .; CDR3aa: CASRGRGLRETQYF; CDR3nt: TGCGCCAGCAGGGGACGGGGACTTCGGGAGACCCAGTACTTC
abundance: .; j_gene: TRBJ2-7; v_gene: TRBV18; d_gene: .; CDR3aa: CASSPGAGYYEQYF; CDR3nt: TGTGCCAGCTCACCAGGGGCAGGGTACTACGAGCAGTACTTC
abundance: .; j_gene: TRBJ1-1; v_gene: TRBV11-2; d_gene: .; CDR3aa: CASSLVVGVGAFF; CDR3nt: TGTGCCAGCAGCTTAGTTGTAGGGGTGGGCGCTTTCTTT
abundance: once; j_gene: TRBJ2-7; v_gene: TRBV10-2; d_gene: TRBD1; CDR3aa: CASSESSERRQGSYEQYF; CDR3nt: TGCGCCAGCAGTGAGTCGAGTGAGCGAAGACAGGGGAGCTACGAGCAGTACTTC
abundance: once; j_gene: TRBJ1-3; v_gene: TRBV19; d_gene: TRBD1; CDR3aa: CASSNQGQNSGNTIYF; CDR3nt: TGTGCCAGTAGTAACCAGGGACAGAACTCTGGAAACACCATATATTTT
abundance: .; j_gene: TRBJ1-5; v_gene: TRBV30; d_gene: .; CDR3aa: CAWMSKSALQPQHF; CDR3nt: TGTGCCTGGATGAGCAAGAGTGCGCTTCAGCCCCAGCATTTT
abundance: few; j_gene: TRBJ2-7; v_gene: TRBV7-3; d_gene: .; CDR3aa: CASSLVSGVFYEQYF; CDR3nt: TGTGCCAGCAGCTTAGTGTCAGGGGTTTTCTACGAGCAGTACTTC
abundance: .; j_gene: TRBJ2-2; v_gene: TRBV19; d_gene: .; CDR3aa: CASSIVPGAHTGELFF; CDR3nt: TGTGCCAGTAGTATAGTACCAGGGGCCCACACCGGGGAGCTGTTTTTT
abundance: .; j_gene: TRBJ2-3; v_gene: TRBV9; d_gene: TRBD2; CDR3aa: CASSAASGTPYVQYF; CDR3nt: TGTGCCAGCAGCGCGGCTAGCGGGACCCCATACGTGCAGTATTTT
abundance: .; j_gene: TRBJ1-1; v_gene: TRBV12-3/TRBV12-4; d_gene: .; CDR3aa: CASSIRVAFF; CDR3nt: TGTGCCAGCAGTATCAGGGTGGCTTTCTTT
abundance: .; j_gene: TRBJ1-1; v_gene: TRBV21-1; d_gene: .; CDR3aa: CASSSQFRLREHTEAFF; CDR3nt: TGTGCCAGCAGCTCCCAGTTTAGGTTGAGGGAACACACTGAAGCTTTCTTT
abundance: once; j_gene: TRBJ1-2; v_gene: TRBV29-1; d_gene: TRBD1; CDR3aa: CSGGGQGSNYGYTF; CDR3nt: TGCAGCGGTGGAGGACAGGGAAGTAACTATGGCTACACCTTC
abundance: .; j_gene: TRBJ1-4; v_gene: TRBV4-1; d_gene: .; CDR3aa: CASSPYPQGRHLVF; CDR3nt: TGCGCCAGCAGCCCCTACCCCCAGGGTAGACATTTGGTTTTT
abundance: .; j_gene: TRBJ2-7; v_gene: TRBV5-1; d_gene: TRBD2; CDR3aa: CASSSGTSGYYEQYF; CDR3nt: TGCGCCAGCAGCTCCGGGACTAGCGGATACTACGAGCAGTACTTC
abundance: .; j_gene: TRBJ1-5; v_gene: TRBV19; d_gene: TRBD1; CDR3aa: CASSTLDREGFGQPQHF; CDR3nt: TGTGCCAGTAGTACTTTGGACAGGGAAGGGTTCGGGCAGCCCCAGCATTTT
abundance: .; j_gene: TRBJ1-1; v_gene: TRBV18; d_gene: .; CDR3aa: CASSLGQINTEAFF; CDR3nt: TGTGCCAGCTCACTCGGACAGATAAACACTGAAGCTTTCTTT
abundance: .; j_gene: TRBJ2-4; v_gene: TRBV29-1; d_gene: TRBD2; CDR3aa: CSGPGTREVAKNIQYF; CDR3nt: TGCAGCGGCCCCGGGACCCGGGAGGTAGCCAAAAACATTCAGTACTTC
abundance: .; j_gene: TRBJ2-7; v_gene: TRBV7-9; d_gene: TRBD1; CDR3aa: CASSPHLGTGTFYEQYF; CDR3nt: TGTGCCAGCAGCCCCCACCTCGGGACAGGGACTTTCTACGAGCAGTACTTC
abundance: .; j_gene: TRBJ1-2; v_gene: TRBV12-3/TRBV12-4; d_gene: .; CDR3aa: CASSHRRNYGYTF; CDR3nt: TGTGCCAGCAGTCATCGTCGGAACTATGGCTACACCTTC
abundance: few; j_gene: TRBJ2-3; v_gene: TRBV29-1; d_gene: TRBD2; CDR3aa: CSVLLPGGGPDTQYF; CDR3nt: TGCAGCGTTCTACTACCGGGAGGGGGGCCAGATACGCAGTATTTT
abundance: .; j_gene: TRBJ1-2; v_gene: TRBV5-4; d_gene: TRBD1; CDR3aa: CASSLADRDLYGYTF; CDR3nt: TGTGCCAGCAGCTTGGCGGACAGGGACCTCTATGGCTACACCTTC
abundance: .; j_gene: TRBJ1-2; v_gene: TRBV6-5; d_gene: TRBD1; CDR3aa: CASSYRGRISYTF; CDR3nt: TGTGCCAGCAGCTACAGGGGGCGAATCAGCTACACCTTC
abundance: .; j_gene: TRBJ1-2; v_gene: TRBV5-4; d_gene: .; CDR3aa: CASRTRAMNYGYTF; CDR3nt: TGTGCCAGCAGGACAAGAGCTATGAACTATGGCTACACCTTC
abundance: .; j_gene: TRBJ2-1; v_gene: TRBV7-9; d_gene: .; CDR3aa: CASSFIGGRGFNEQFF; CDR3nt: TGTGCCAGCAGCTTTATCGGGGGGCGTGGATTTAATGAGCAGTTCTTC
abundance: .; j_gene: TRBJ2-7; v_gene: TRBV30; d_gene: .; CDR3aa: CASRTGSSYEQYF; CDR3nt: TGTGCCTCTCGGACGGGAAGCTCCTACGAGCAGTACTTC
abundance: .; j_gene: TRBJ2-1; v_gene: TRBV5-1; d_gene: TRBD1; CDR3aa: CASSRTAGTVTNEQFF; CDR3nt: TGCGCCAGCAGCCGAACCGCCGGGACAGTTACCAATGAGCAGTTCTTC
abundance: few; j_gene: TRBJ2-7; v_gene: TRBV5-1; d_gene: TRBD2; CDR3aa: CASFRGDSGSSYEQYF; CDR3nt: TGCGCCAGCTTCCGGGGGGATAGCGGGAGCTCCTACGAGCAGTACTTC
abundance: .; j_gene: TRBJ1-1; v_gene: TRBV5-4; d_gene: .; CDR3aa: CASSLLEGSGNTEAFF; CDR3nt: TGTGCCAGCAGCTTGTTAGAGGGTAGCGGGAACACTGAAGCTTTCTTT
abundance: .; j_gene: TRBJ2-3; v_gene: TRBV27; d_gene: TRBD2; CDR3aa: CASSSRGTSRSDTQYF; CDR3nt: TGTGCCAGCAGTTCACGTGGGACTAGTAGGTCGGATACGCAGTATTTT
abundance: .; j_gene: TRBJ2-1; v_gene: TRBV6-2/TRBV6-3; d_gene: .; CDR3aa: CASSYSRDNEQFF; CDR3nt: TGTGCCAGCAGTTACTCGAGGGACAATGAGCAGTTCTTC
abundance: .; j_gene: TRBJ1-2; v_gene: TRBV11-2; d_gene: TRBD1; CDR3aa: CASSLAGTGEGYTF; CDR3nt: TGTGCCAGCAGCTTGGCGGGGACAGGGGAAGGCTACACCTTC
abundance: .; j_gene: TRBJ2-3; v_gene: TRBV10-3; d_gene: .; CDR3aa: CAISGTAVGWDTQYF; CDR3nt: TGTGCCATCAGTGGGACAGCCGTAGGATGGGATACGCAGTATTTT
abundance: .; j_gene: TRBJ1-1; v_gene: TRBV15; d_gene: .; CDR3aa: CATSRDPGGNTEAFF; CDR3nt: TGTGCCACCAGCAGAGATCCAGGAGGAAACACTGAAGCTTTCTTT
abundance: .; j_gene: TRBJ1-6; v_gene: TRBV27; d_gene: TRBD1; CDR3aa: CASSPIKPNQGQGKNSPLHF; CDR3nt: TGTGCCAGCAGTCCGATAAAACCTAACCAGGGACAGGGGAAAAATTCACCCCTCCACTTT
abundance: .; j_gene: TRBJ1-5; v_gene: TRBV5-1; d_gene: TRBD1; CDR3aa: CASSLTAGTGNQPQHF; CDR3nt: TGCGCCAGCAGCTTGACGGCCGGGACAGGTAATCAGCCCCAGCATTTT
abundance: .; j_gene: TRBJ1-4; v_gene: TRBV18; d_gene: .; CDR3aa: CASSQGFGNEKLFF; CDR3nt: TGTGCCAGCTCCCAGGGCTTCGGTAATGAAAAACTGTTTTTT
abundance: .; j_gene: TRBJ1-1; v_gene: TRBV14; d_gene: .; CDR3aa: CASSADRGRMNTEAFF; CDR3nt: TGTGCCAGCAGCGCGGACAGAGGGCGCATGAACACTGAAGCTTTCTTT
abundance: .; j_gene: TRBJ1-1; v_gene: TRBV5-1; d_gene: TRBD1; CDR3aa: CASSLRDRGPNTEAFF; CDR3nt: TGCGCCAGCAGCTTGCGCGACAGGGGGCCAAACACTGAAGCTTTCTTT
abundance: .; j_gene: TRBJ2-1; v_gene: TRBV6-4; d_gene: .; CDR3aa: CASSAQQAPYNEQFF; CDR3nt: TGTGCCAGCAGTGCCCAACAGGCCCCCTACAATGAGCAGTTCTTC
abundance: .; j_gene: TRBJ2-1; v_gene: TRBV6-2/TRBV6-3; d_gene: .; CDR3aa: CASSYSPGDSYNEQFF; CDR3nt: TGTGCCAGCAGTTACTCGCCAGGGGACTCCTACAATGAGCAGTTCTTC
abundance: .; j_gene: TRBJ2-3; v_gene: TRBV3-1/TRBV3-2; d_gene: .; CDR3aa: CASRGVSTDTQYF; CDR3nt: TGTGCCAGCAGGGGCGTTAGCACAGATACGCAGTATTTT
abundance: .; j_gene: TRBJ1-1; v_gene: TRBV6-5; d_gene: .; CDR3aa: CASSYRRDKNTEAFF; CDR3nt: TGTGCCAGCAGTTATCGCCGGGACAAGAACACTGAAGCTTTCTTT
abundance: .; j_gene: TRBJ1-2; v_gene: TRBV28; d_gene: .; CDR3aa: CASRPDGVFHGYTF; CDR3nt: TGTGCCAGCAGGCCTGACGGGGTCTTTCATGGCTACACCTTC
abundance: .; j_gene: TRBJ2-3; v_gene: TRBV3-1/TRBV3-2; d_gene: TRBD1; CDR3aa: CASSQRPTGGAKDTQYF; CDR3nt: TGTGCCAGCAGCCAAAGACCGACAGGGGGTGCGAAAGATACGCAGTATTTT
abundance: .; j_gene: TRBJ1-2; v_gene: TRBV7-3; d_gene: TRBD1; CDR3aa: CASSPSTGYGYTF; CDR3nt: TGTGCCAGCAGCCCCTCGACAGGGTATGGCTACACCTTC
abundance: .; j_gene: TRBJ2-5; v_gene: TRBV18; d_gene: TRBD2; CDR3aa: CASRRGEQETQYF; CDR3nt: TGTGCCAGTCGCCGGGGGGAGCAAGAGACCCAGTACTTC
abundance: once; j_gene: TRBJ2-1; v_gene: TRBV18; d_gene: TRBD2; CDR3aa: CASSPRLAGGSDNEQFF; CDR3nt: TGTGCCAGCTCACCACGCTTAGCGGGAGGGTCTGACAATGAGCAGTTCTTC
abundance: .; j_gene: TRBJ2-7; v_gene: TRBV11-2; d_gene: .; CDR3aa: CASSTVYEQYF; CDR3nt: TGTGCCAGCAGTACAGTATACGAGCAGTACTTC
abundance: .; j_gene: TRBJ2-7; v_gene: TRBV30; d_gene: .; CDR3aa: CAWRRLSGLLPPYEQYF; CDR3nt: TGTGCCTGGAGAAGGTTATCAGGACTGCTACCACCCTACGAGCAGTACTTC
abundance: .; j_gene: TRBJ2-5; v_gene: TRBV24-1; d_gene: TRBD2; CDR3aa: CATSSTSDYQETQYF; CDR3nt: TGTGCCACCAGTAGTACTAGCGACTACCAAGAGACCCAGTACTTC